These 32 T cell receptor beta chains originate from one sample sequenced in a study of CD4+ T cells in melanoma. Libraries were prepared by immunoSEQ multiplex PCR; TCRdb keeps only in-frame clonotypes and omits some of them. The data show roughly 60,000 clones, over 60% seen once. What was sequenced was tumor tissue. The receptors stem from a human donor with melanoma.

The rearrangement joins TRBV8-2 to TRBJ2-6; TRBD2 is taken as the D call from the table, unchecked against the DNA. TRBV8-2 is a recognized pseudogene. The CDR3 has 16 amino acids. CDR3 sequence: CGRAVITQSRANVLTF. For the CDR3, the DNA is TGTGGCAGGGCGGTGATAACACAAAGTCGGGCCAACGTCCTGACTTTC.

This clone counts as medium-sized. V and J are TRBV19 and TRBJ2-7; D may be TRBD1 or TRBD2 (6 bases each). CDR1 LNHDA and CDR2 SQIVND come from the germline V gene (reference sequence). The CDR3 covers 14 residues. The V gene lost 6 bases and the J gene lost 13 bases, with 25 bases spanning the gap. The DNA for the CDR3 is TGTGCCAGTAGCCCGGGGGCTAAGACAGTCGGGGCTTACTTC. It is translated as CASSPGAKTVGAYF.

The genes are TRBV28 and TRBJ2-2, with TRBD1 identical over 7 bases. Per the germline V gene, CDR1 is MDHEN and CDR2 is SYDVKM. CDR3 length: 15 amino acids. Unmatched junction bases numbered 4, after V lost 6 bases and J lost 0 bases. CDR3 nucleotides: TGTGCCAGCAGGTCCGGGACAGCGAACACCGGGGAGCTGTTTTTT. Translated: CASRSGTANTGELFF.

The chain couples TRBV28 to TRBJ2-3, with D unclear. This CDR3 contains 12 residues. CDR1 and CDR2 from the germline V gene are MDHEN and SYDVKM. V lost 2 bases, J lost 6 bases, and 6 bases lay in between. CDR3 in amino acids: CASSLDLDTQYF. The CDR3 DNA follows: TGTGCCAGCAGTTTAGACCTGGATACGCAGTATTTT.

The J gene is TRBJ1-1, the V gene TRBV29-1; D is unresolved. The CDR3 is 12 residues long. Trimming removed 8 bases at V and 1 base at J, with 11 bases between. Per the germline V gene, CDR1 is SQVTM and CDR2 is ANQGSEA. The CDR3 is CSTRDPNTEAFF. CDR3 sequence (DNA): TGCAGCACCCGGGATCCGAACACTGAAGCTTTCTTT.

This clone came up once. The rearrangement joins TRBV6-1 to TRBJ2-7, with a tentative D call TRBD2 (6 bases). Between the trimmed V and J ends, which lost 6 bases and 1 base, there was a span of 13 bases. The CDR3 loop spans 14 amino acids. Germline V gives CDR1 MNHNS, CDR2 SASEGT. The CDR3 region is CASSRDFTSYEQYF. The CDR3 DNA sequence: TGTGCCAGCAGCCGGGACTTTACTTCCTACGAGCAGTACTTC.

The chain has TRBV6-5 and TRBJ1-2; weak D call: TRBD1 (5 bases). Trimming took off 5 bases at V and 3 bases at J, with 10 bases between the two ends. Germline loops: CDR1 MNHEY, CDR2 SVGAGI. The CDR3 is 13 amino acids. The CDR3 bases are TGTGCCAGCAGTGGGGACGGGCACTATGGCTACACCTTC. The encoded protein is CASSGDGHYGYTF.

The chain's CDR3 is CASSQLTLAGRASYNEQFF. The CDR3 region has the DNA TGCGCCAGCAGCCAATTGACACTAGCGGGGCGGGCCTCCTACAATGAGCAGTTCTTC. This chain links TRBV4-1 with TRBJ2-1; 10 bases fit TRBD2. Germline trimming cut 2 bases from V and 0 bases from J; bases unmatched to any gene: 10. CDR3 length equals 19 residues. Germline V lookup: CDR1 MGHRA, CDR2 YSYEKL.

The V call is TRBV19, the J call TRBJ1-6; the D gene is possibly TRBD1 (6 bases). V lost 5 bases and J lost 6, with 11 bases in between. The CDR3 covers 14 residues. Looked up from germline, CDR1 is LNHDA and CDR2 is SQIVND (reference sequence). This CDR3 is CASSWGAGNSPLHF. CDR3 nucleotides: TGTGCCAGTAGTTGGGGGGCTGGTAATTCACCCCTCCACTTT.

This clone was seen only a few times. The chain is built from TRBV11-2 and TRBJ2-2, with 7 positions matching TRBD2. Germline V gene data show CDR1 as SGHAT and CDR2 as FQNNGV. Trimming removed 5 bases from V and 1 base from J; junction bases left unmatched: 7. This CDR3 has 16 amino acids. The DNA of the CDR3 is TGTGCCAGCAGCCCTAGGGGCGGGGGGAACACCGGGGAGCTGTTTTTT. It yields the protein CASSPRGGGNTGELFF.

The chain recombines TRBV2 with TRBJ2-1; TRBD2 aligns across 14 bases. Trimming at V came to 6 bases and at J to 6 bases, leaving 4 bases not matched to a gene. CDR1 SNHLY and CDR2 FYNNEI come from the germline V gene. The CDR3 loop spans 15 amino acids. The CDR3 bases are TGTGCCAGCAGCGGTGGACTAGCGGGGGGCAATGAGCAGTTCTTC. Its translation is CASSGGLAGGNEQFF.

This clone has a count of ten or more. The chain has TRBV28 and TRBJ1-6, with D unclear. CDR3 length: 14 amino acids. The V end lost 2 bases, the J end lost 11 bases, and 13 bases lay between the germline ends. Germline lookup yields CDR1 MDHEN and CDR2 SYDVKM. The chain's CDR3 is CASSLRPPATPLHF. DNA for the CDR3: TGTGCCAGCAGTTTACGCCCTCCGGCCACACCCCTCCACTTT. The full variable domain, completed using reference TRBV28 and TRBJ1-6, is DVKVTQSSRYLVKRTGEKVFLECVQDMDHENMFWYRQDPGLGLRLIYFSYDVKMKEKGDIPEGYSVSREKKERFSLILESASTNQTSMYLCASSLRPPATPLHFGNGTRLTVT.

The rearrangement links TRBV27 to TRBJ1-2; a weak D match, TRBD1 (5 bases). V lost 0 bases, J lost 1 base, and 9 bases lay in between. This CDR3 has 15 residues. Germline V gene sequence: CDR1 MNHEY, CDR2 SMNVEV (reference sequence). CDR3 residues: CASSLSGGFNYGYTF. Written as DNA, the CDR3 is TGTGCCAGCAGTTTATCCGGGGGATTTAACTATGGCTACACCTTC.

The V call is TRBV11-2, the J call TRBJ2-2; 12 bases fit TRBD2. The junction had 11 bases not matched to a gene; V was cut back by 5 bases and J by 7 bases. This CDR3 is built from 17 residues. The germline V gene encodes CDR1 SGHAT and CDR2 FQNNGV. The DNA of the CDR3 is TGTGCCAGCAGCCCCAGCGGACTAGCGGGGTCGATCGGGGAGCTGTTTTTT. Amino acids: CASSPSGLAGSIGELFF.

J is TRBJ1-2 and V is TRBV6-5; D is uncertain. In germline, CDR1 is MNHEY, CDR2 SVGAGI. This CDR3 comprises 14 residues. The ends were cut back, 2 bases at V and 0 bases at J, with 7 bases in the middle. CDR3 coding DNA: TGTGCCAGCAGTTACGAGCGGTCTAACTATGGCTACACCTTC. Its protein is CASSYERSNYGYTF.

There are a few counts of this clone. This sequence joins TRBV20-1 and TRBJ2-3; no definite D call. This CDR3 contains 11 residues. The V end was cut by 6 bases, the J end by 6 bases, with 10 bases between. Germline CDR1 DFQATT, CDR2 SNEGSKA (reference sequence). In DNA form, the CDR3 reads TGCAGTGCCGCCAGCAAGGATACGCAGTATTTT. Translation: CSAASKDTQYF.

The chain employs TRBV6-1 and TRBJ2-1, with 12 bases fitting TRBD2. This CDR3 region has 19 residues. With V trimmed by 4 bases and J by 5 bases, 15 bases remained unmatched. Germline values: CDR1 MNHNS, CDR2 SASEGT. The CDR3 protein is CASSGGLAGGRHHNNEQFF. CDR3 bases: TGTGCCAGCAGTGGGGGGCTAGCGGGGGGGCGGCACCACAACAATGAGCAGTTCTTC.

V and J are TRBV7-9 and TRBJ1-1; D possibly corresponds to TRBD1 (6 bases). This CDR3 spans 14 amino acids. Looked up from germline, CDR1 is SEHNR and CDR2 is FQNEAQ (reference sequence). Trimming pared 5 bases from V and 3 bases from J, leaving 13 bases between. This CDR3 reads CASSGRGGDTEAFF. In DNA form, the CDR3 reads TGTGCCAGCAGCGGCAGGGGAGGGGACACTGAAGCTTTCTTT.

This clone was recorded at least ten times. The chain's CDR3 is CSVGVPLQGDNYGYTF. CDR3 DNA sequence: TGCAGCGTTGGGGTCCCACTGCAGGGGGATAACTATGGCTACACCTTC. The V and J genes are TRBV29-1 and TRBJ1-2, with TRBD1 matching over 7 bases. The CDR3 is 16 amino acids. Trimming at V came to 4 bases and at J to 1 base, leaving 12 bases not matched to a gene. Germline lookup yields CDR1 SQVTM and CDR2 ANQGSEA.

This clone was counted only a few times. V and J are TRBV7-6 and TRBJ2-6; D not resolved. Germline CDR1 SGHVS, CDR2 FNYEAQ. The V and J ends lost 1 base and 0 bases respectively, with 13 bases between them. The CDR3 consists of 18 residues. In DNA, the CDR3 is TGTGCCAGCAGCTTAGAGCCAGCCTTGCTCTCTGGGGCCAACGTCCTGACTTTC. As protein: CASSLEPALLSGANVLTF.

This clone was observed many times. This chain links TRBV7-9 with TRBJ2-1, with D unclear. This CDR3 is built from 13 residues. The V end was cut by 5 bases, the J end by 7 bases, with 12 bases between. Germline loops: CDR1 SEHNR, CDR2 FQNEAQ (reference sequence). The CDR3, as DNA: TGTGCCAGCAGCCGCCCGACCGGGAATGAGCAGTTCTTC. As protein: CASSRPTGNEQFF.

V is TRBV9 and J is TRBJ1-2, with TRBD1 matching 10 bases. The CDR3 extends over 15 amino acids. Trimming removed 0 bases from V and 7 bases from J; junction bases left unmatched: 6. From germline, CDR1 is SGDLS and CDR2 YYNGEE. This CDR3 reads CASSVGPGQGVGYTF. CDR3 nucleotide sequence: TGTGCCAGCAGCGTAGGCCCCGGACAGGGGGTTGGCTACACCTTC.

The rearrangement links TRBV19 to TRBJ2-2, with D possibly called TRBD1 or TRBD2 (6 bases each). Germline lookup yields CDR1 LNHDA and CDR2 SQIVND (reference sequence). The length of the CDR3 is 17 residues. V was cut by 7 bases and J by 8 bases, with 26 bases left in between. CDR3 bases: TGTGCCAGTACTTCCCAGAGGGGGGCAGGTCTCGCGGGGGAGCTGTTTTTT. Translation: CASTSQRGAGLAGELFF.

This rearrangement joins TRBV9 to TRBJ1-3; 10 positions match TRBD1. The germline gives CDR1 SGDLS, CDR2 YYNGEE. The CDR3 runs 15 residues. Trimming removed 3 bases from V and 4 bases from J; junction bases left unmatched: 4. This chain's CDR3 is CASSETGGIGNTIYF. In nucleotides, the CDR3 is TGTGCCAGCAGCGAGACAGGGGGCATCGGAAACACCATATATTTT.

V gene TRBV15 combines with J gene TRBJ1-2; no reliable D call. There are 14 residues in the CDR3. Trimming stripped 2 bases from V and 7 bases from J, with 14 bases between. Germline V gene data show CDR1 as LNHNV and CDR2 as YYDKDF (reference sequence). CDR3 protein: CATSRPQRDVGYTF. The CDR3 DNA is TGTGCCACCAGCAGACCCCAGAGGGATGTTGGCTACACCTTC.

This chain links TRBV9 with TRBJ2-3, with 9 bases fitting TRBD2. This CDR3 has 19 amino acids. CDR1 and CDR2 from the germline V gene are SGDLS and YYNGEE. The J segment lost 3 bases and the V segment lost 4 bases, leaving 18 bases of the junction unmatched. The CDR3 nucleotides are TGTGCCAGCAGCAAAAGAGGGATAGCGGGGGCCCAAGGTACAGATACGCAGTATTTT. Its protein is CASSKRGIAGAQGTDTQYF.

As concerns this clone: A read error may account for a junction end that differs from germline. This rearrangement joins TRBV5-5 to TRBJ1-2; D is possibly TRBD1 (5 bases). The CDR3 has 16 amino acids. Germline CDR1 is SGHKS and CDR2 is YYEKEE (reference sequence). CDR3 bases: TGTGCCGGCAGCTTGTCCGAGGGGTCGGGGAACTATGGCTACACCTTC. It yields the protein CAGSLSEGSGNYGYTF.

This clone was picked up a small number of times. The V gene is TRBV6-5, the J gene TRBJ2-3; D possibly uses TRBD1 or TRBD2 (5 bases each). Per germline, CDR1 MNHEY and CDR2 SVGAGI. V was trimmed by 0 bases and J by 4 bases, leaving 8 bases between them. This CDR3 contains 14 residues. CDR3 sequence reads: CASSYSPGPDTQYF. DNA for the CDR3: TGTGCCAGCAGTTACTCTCCGGGGCCAGATACGCAGTATTTT.

The V call is TRBV7-3, the J call TRBJ2-6; 10 bases are a match to TRBD1. Trimming took 2 bases from V and 0 from J; bases not matched to a gene: 10. The CDR3 has 20 amino acids. Per germline, CDR1 SGHTA and CDR2 FQGTGA. As DNA, the CDR3 is TGTGCCAGCAGCTTATTCGGATTGGGACAGGGGCACTCTGGGGCCAACGTCCTGACTTTC. This codes for CASSLFGLGQGHSGANVLTF.

This clone came up once. The genes are TRBV2 and TRBJ1-2, with unresolved D. V lost 4 bases and J lost 5, with 11 bases in between. The CDR3 runs 13 residues. CDR1 SNHLY and CDR2 FYNNEI come from the germline V gene. The CDR3 region is CASSGGLGYGYTF. The CDR3 DNA reads as TGTGCCAGCAGTGGCGGGCTAGGGTATGGCTACACCTTC.

The chain combines TRBV11-2 with TRBJ2-7; 10 bases fit TRBD2. Germline-derived CDR1 and CDR2 are SGHAT and FQNNGV. This CDR3 is 15 amino acids long. The junction had 4 bases not matched to a gene; V was cut back by 1 base and J by 4 bases. The CDR3 nucleotides read TGTGCCAGCAGCTTAGTAGCGGGGGGCCCGTACGAGCAGTACTTC. This codes for CASSLVAGGPYEQYF.

Worth noting for this clone: The junction does not match germline at one end; this may be a read error. The V and J genes are TRBV7-7 and TRBJ2-3, with D maybe TRBD2 (5 bases). CDR1 and CDR2 from the germline V gene are SSHAT and FNYEAQ (reference sequence). The CDR3 spans 16 residues. In nucleotides, the CDR3 is TGTGCTAGCAGCTTAGCTCCGGCCGGGGGCACAGATACGCAGTATTTT. Protein product: CASSLAPAGGTDTQYF. Combining the CDR3 with reference TRBV7-7 and TRBJ2-3 gives the whole variable domain GAGVSQSPRYKVTKRGQDVTLRCDPISSHATLYWYQQALGQGPEFLTYFNYEAQPDKSGLPSDRFSAERPEGSISTLTIQRTEQRDSAMYRCASSLAPAGGTDTQYFGPGTRLTVL.